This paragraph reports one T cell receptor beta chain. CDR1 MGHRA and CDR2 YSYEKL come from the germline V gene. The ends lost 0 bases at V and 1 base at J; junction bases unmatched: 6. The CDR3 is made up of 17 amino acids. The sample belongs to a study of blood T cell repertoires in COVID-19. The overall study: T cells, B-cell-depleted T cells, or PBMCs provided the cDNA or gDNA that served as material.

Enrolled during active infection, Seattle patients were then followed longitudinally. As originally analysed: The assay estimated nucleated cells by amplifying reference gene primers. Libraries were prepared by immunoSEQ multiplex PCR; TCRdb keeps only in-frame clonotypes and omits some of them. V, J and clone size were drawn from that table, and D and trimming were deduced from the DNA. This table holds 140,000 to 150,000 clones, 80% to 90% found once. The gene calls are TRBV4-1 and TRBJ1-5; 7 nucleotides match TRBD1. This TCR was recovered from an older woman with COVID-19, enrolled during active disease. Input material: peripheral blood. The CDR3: CASSQEGGRGSNQPQHF. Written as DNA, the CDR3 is TGCGCCAGCAGCCAAGAAGGGGGCAGGGGGAGCAATCAGCCCCAGCATTTT.